This note documents a single T cell receptor (beta chain) sequence. No antigen is known for it. Profiling relied on immunoSEQ multiplex PCR, and the TCRdb table lists in-frame clones only, not all of them. The data show thousands of clones, around four fifths seen once. This sample was included in a study of T cell therapy after organ transplantation. Study in general: CMV-specific T cells, median 1.92 x 10^8, were given as 2 to 6 intravenous infusions.

This sample's time point: 20-29 weeks after completion of therapy. CDR1 and CDR2 from the germline V gene are MNHEY and SMNVEV (reference sequence). V was pared by 3 bases and J by 1 base, with 9 bases between. CDR3 length: 14 amino acids. The gene calls are TRBV27 and TRBJ2-5; D remains unclear. The clonotype was recovered from a human patient who had received a solid organ transplant and had CMV disease. Among the T cells, some may be from the graft donor. Sample: CD8+ T cells from blood, taken after autologous CMV-specific T cell therapy. The CDR3 protein is CASSLGGSQETQYF. In nucleotides, the CDR3 is TGTGCCAGCAGTTTGGGTGGCTCCCAAGAGACCCAGTACTTC.